A selection of T cell receptor beta chains follows, all from one sample in a study of T cells in Graves' hyperthyroidism and ophthalmopathy. TCRdb independently ran MiXCR on the multiplex PCR reads; one entry per CDR3 protein. The data show some 770,000 distinct CDR3 sequences, with over 15% seen just once and approximately 8.4% held by the top ten. The material sequenced was blood. The receptors were sampled from a man between 18 and 29 years old with Graves' hyperthyroidism. CDR3s include the opening cysteine and the closing phenylalanine or tryptophan.

cdr3_aa	j_call	v_call
CASTGAPFFANGLADGQFF	TRBJ2-1	TRBV2
CASSPAAGHEQYF	TRBJ2-7	TRBV18
CASSVSRDTTNYGHTF	TRBJ1-2	TRBV28
CASRVLAGGSYNEQFF	TRBJ2-1	TRBV2
CASSPLTGGDEKLFF	TRBJ1-4	TRBV11-3
CASSQDFLAGRYEQYF	TRBJ2-7	TRBV3-1
CASRFTSGMNTEAFF	TRBJ1-1	TRBV12-3/TRBV12-4
CASTLTVPYEQYF	TRBJ2-7	TRBV28
CAITSLLGGTDTRYF	TRBJ2-3	TRBV10-3
CASSFYAGELFF	TRBJ2-2	TRBV28
CASSQTPYMDGELFF	TRBJ2-2	TRBV5-5
CASSSQGWDETQYF	TRBJ2-5	TRBV28
CASRLAPREFYGYTF	TRBJ1-2	TRBV28
CASSYSGGRAPYEQYF	TRBJ2-7	TRBV6-5
CASSTSRWNEQYF	TRBJ2-7	TRBV13
CSASLDRGDEQFF	TRBJ2-1	TRBV20-1
CASNLGQNTEAFF	TRBJ1-1	TRBV2
CASSLIAGGPGNEQFF	TRBJ2-1	TRBV7-2
CASSLDERRTQYF	TRBJ2-5	TRBV7-9
CASAKGPYNEQFF	TRBJ2-1	TRBV2
CASSLPGGKQFF	TRBJ2-1	TRBV27
CASSTRQRTNYGYTF	TRBJ1-2	TRBV12-3/TRBV12-4
CASSQVLIQNEQFF	TRBJ2-1	TRBV7-8
CASRTFYEQYF	TRBJ2-7	TRBV28
CATSRDLDRAWAQYF	TRBJ2-5	TRBV15
CASSLGGSGRGETQYF	TRBJ2-5	TRBV7-3
CASSEYRDTLFARNQPQHF	TRBJ1-5	TRBV7-8
CASSWIHTDTQYF	TRBJ2-3	TRBV12-3/TRBV12-4
CASSLSGTATGELFF	TRBJ2-2	TRBV9
CASSQDLRAEAFF	TRBJ1-1	TRBV3-1
CASSAQGAIGELFF	TRBJ2-2	TRBV27
CASRTPLAEQETQYF	TRBJ2-5	TRBV6-1
CSAMQGPGTEAFF	TRBJ1-1	TRBV20-1
CASSQVLGGEYEQYF	TRBJ2-7	TRBV11-2
CASSPGRIGMNTEAFF	TRBJ1-1	TRBV18
CASSLGTLQAFF	TRBJ1-1	TRBV3-1
CATSDWKTSGEGSYNEQFF	TRBJ2-1	TRBV24-1
CASAEGGRDEQYF	TRBJ2-7	TRBV6-2/TRBV6-3
CASSPQGMTEAFF	TRBJ1-1	TRBV12-3/TRBV12-4
CSARQGNTIYF	TRBJ1-3	TRBV20-1
CASRGRGRGYTEAFF	TRBJ1-1	TRBV27
CASSGRGGFRETQYF	TRBJ2-5	TRBV2
CASSYSRPKSTDTQYF	TRBJ2-3	TRBV6-5
CASSLGLARGEQYF	TRBJ2-7	TRBV16
CSVEVGTGEETQYF	TRBJ2-5	TRBV29-1
CASSSNGAPRGTEAFF	TRBJ1-1	TRBV18
CASSTGQYNEQFF	TRBJ2-1	TRBV6-1
CASSLKGGSSYEQYF	TRBJ2-7	TRBV27
CASSGHGNQPQHF	TRBJ1-5	TRBV19
CASSQGRTQYF	TRBJ2-5	TRBV14
CASSPSRAGGLQETQYF	TRBJ2-5	TRBV28
CATKRDSTDTQYF	TRBJ2-3	TRBV6-1
CASSSGTGGDGYTF	TRBJ1-2	TRBV12-3/TRBV12-4
CASSTTPTGFTDTQYF	TRBJ2-3	TRBV19
CASRLNGMTGELFF	TRBJ2-2	TRBV6-2/TRBV6-3
CASSEEDGGFGYEQYF	TRBJ2-7	TRBV2
CASSLSRTFYEQYF	TRBJ2-7	TRBV27
CASSLVQDTEAFF	TRBJ1-1	TRBV7-2
CASRRSSGGELFF	TRBJ2-2	TRBV28